The clone carrying this T cell receptor (beta chain) was picked up a small number of times. This sample is part of a study of early T cells in non-severe SARS-CoV-2 infection. Study as a whole: Sequencing was performed on bulk RNA from unsorted whole blood, leaving chains unpaired.

Individual cDNA molecules were tagged with unique molecular identifiers, the study reported. TCRdb ran MiXCR on the 5' RACE reads and lists one entry per CDR3 protein. The table lists over 95,000 distinct CDR3 sequences, 15% to 20% of them singletons. The CDR3 contains 13 residues. CDR1 is SGDLS and CDR2 is YYNGEE in the germline V gene. The V segment lost 3 bases and the J segment 10 bases; nucleotides outside the gene matches: 8. The rearrangement joins TRBV9 to TRBJ1-1; 8 positions agree with TRBD1. Material: whole blood. The sequence came from an adult who was a healthcare worker with PCR-confirmed SARS-CoV-2 infection or an uninfected control (not recorded which). The CDR3 DNA sequence: TGTGCCAGCAGCGCCATGACAGGGGTCGCAGCTTTCTTT. It yields the protein CASSAMTGVAAFF.